A single sample is the source of the 24 T cell receptor beta chains below, sequenced in a study of T cell responses to AZD1222 COVID-19 vaccine. Profiled with immunoSEQ multiplex PCR; TCRdb holds only in-frame clones, not every one. Seen here are over 130,000 clones, roughly 90% observed once, and the top ten hold over 3.5%. The specimen was peripheral blood, collected on day 0 of AZD1222 vaccination. The receptors derive from an adult in good health.

V gene TRBV30 combines with J gene TRBJ2-7; D is uncertain. V was clipped by 0 bases and J by 7 bases, with 4 bases between them. This CDR3 region has 10 residues. The germline V gene encodes CDR1 GTSNPN and CDR2 SVGIG (reference sequence). The DNA for the CDR3 is TGTGCCTGGAGTGTACAGGAGCAGTACTTC. It translates to CAWSVQEQYF.

Remarks on this clone: At the DNA level, this CDR3 is encoded by other sequences in the same sample as well. The chain links TRBV6-5 to TRBJ2-2; TRBD1 might be the D (6 bases). Germline V CDR1 and CDR2: MNHEY, SVGAGI. Trimming left V 0 bases short and J 2 bases short, with 10 bases between. The CDR3 runs to 16 residues. The CDR3 nucleotides are TGTGCCAGCAGTTACTCGCTGACAGGCAACACCGGGGAGCTGTTTTTT. Amino acids: CASSYSLTGNTGELFF.

In regard to this clone: Germline and junction disagree at one end, which may indicate a read error. The rearrangement joins TRBV7-8 to TRBJ1-4; D might be TRBD1 (6 bases). The CDR3 length is 14 residues. Germline V gives CDR1 SGHVS, CDR2 FQNEAQ. The CDR3, as DNA: TGTGCCAGCAACTTACAGACAGGATTGGACAAACTGTTTTTT. It codes for CASNLQTGLDKLFF.

The rearrangement links TRBV11-3 to TRBJ1-1; D uncertain. CDR3 length equals 13 residues. V dropped 5 bases and J dropped 1 base, with 8 bases sitting between them. CDR1 and CDR2 (germline): SGHNT, YENEEA. The CDR3 is CASSPGRNTEAFF. DNA of the CDR3: TGTGCCAGCAGCCCTGGACGGAACACTGAAGCTTTCTTT.

V is TRBV11-3 and J is TRBJ2-1, with D perhaps TRBD2 (6 bases). The CDR3 runs 15 residues. Germline assignment: CDR1 SGHNT and CDR2 YENEEA. The V gene lost 7 bases and the J gene lost 5 bases, with 18 bases spanning the gap. CDR3 amino acids: CASTPPRASDNEQFF. CDR3 in DNA: TGTGCCAGCACCCCCCCCAGGGCTAGCGACAATGAGCAGTTCTTC.

The chain combines TRBV4-1 with TRBJ2-5; D is unresolved. Germline CDR1 MGHRA, CDR2 YSYEKL. CDR3 length: 12 residues. Between the trimmed V and J ends, which lost 0 bases and 5 bases, there was a span of 4 bases. CDR3 in amino acids: CASSQDLETQYF. CDR3 bases: TGCGCCAGCAGCCAAGATCTGGAGACCCAGTACTTC.

This clone is a singleton in its sample. The rearrangement uses TRBV27 and TRBJ2-1; TRBD1 agrees at 9 bases. V shed 4 bases, J shed 9 bases, and the junction held 7 bases outside the gene matches. CDR3 length: 14 residues. Germline V gene lookup returns CDR1 MNHEY and CDR2 SMNVEV (reference sequence). DNA of the CDR3: TGTGCCAGCAGTTGGGGACAGGGAACATTTGAGCAGTTCTTC. Translation gives CASSWGQGTFEQFF.

The chain recombines TRBV7-9 with TRBJ1-2; possible D gene TRBD1, 5 bases. Trimming shortened V by 1 base and J by 1 base, and 10 bases separated the two germline ends. The CDR3 contains 15 residues. Germline assignment: CDR1 SEHNR and CDR2 FQNEAQ (reference sequence). The CDR3 protein is CASSLVGLVNYGYTF. CDR3 coding DNA: TGTGCCAGCAGCTTAGTGGGGCTAGTTAACTATGGCTACACCTTC. Full variable domain (rest looked up from reference TRBV7-9 and TRBJ1-2): DTGVSQNPRHKITKRGQNVTFRCDPISEHNRLYWYRQTLGQGPEFLTYFQNEAQLEKSRLLSDRFSAERPKGSFSTLEIQRTEQGDSAMYLCASSLVGLVNYGYTFGSGTRLTVV.

The J gene is TRBJ2-4, the V gene TRBV6-1; D is undetermined. Per germline, CDR1 MNHNS and CDR2 SASEGT. The V and J ends lost 2 bases and 7 bases respectively, with 21 bases between them. The CDR3 sequence is 17 residues long. The DNA of the CDR3 is TGTGCCAGCAGTGAATTCCCCACGGCCACGAGGCGCAACATTCAGTACTTC. It specifies CASSEFPTATRRNIQYF.

This clone was counted a single time. The J gene is TRBJ1-1, the V gene TRBV5-4; no clear D gene. This CDR3 is 14 amino acids long. The V end was cut by 3 bases, the J end by 2 bases, with 11 bases between. In germline, CDR1 is SGHNT, CDR2 YYREEE (reference sequence). Here the CDR3 reads CASSSRNHNTEAFF. In DNA form, the CDR3 reads TGTGCCAGCAGCTCTCGAAACCATAACACTGAAGCTTTCTTT.

The chain employs TRBV3-1 (or the pseudogene TRBV3-2) and TRBJ1-5, with unresolved D. The CDR3 length is 15 residues. The V gene's germline CDR1 is LGHDT and CDR2 YNNKEL (reference sequence). Trimming cost V 1 base and J 1 base, with 8 bases left between them. This CDR3 reads CASSQVFSSNQPQHF. CDR3 DNA sequence: TGTGCCAGCAGCCAAGTCTTTTCCAGCAATCAGCCCCAGCATTTT.

The chain uses TRBV7-9 and TRBJ2-4, with 10 nucleotides matching TRBD2. Germline assignment: CDR1 SEHNR and CDR2 FQNEAQ (reference sequence). V dropped 5 bases and J dropped 9; count of bases not matched to a gene: 7. CDR3 length: 14 amino acids. CDR3 region: CASSQIAGGGIQYF. DNA for the CDR3: TGTGCCAGCAGCCAGATAGCGGGAGGTGGCATTCAGTACTTC.

This clone was recorded only once. V is TRBV7-2 and J is TRBJ2-5; D remains unclear. This CDR3 is built from 11 residues. The germline CDR1 and CDR2 sequences are SGHTA and FQGNSA. V gave up 2 bases and J gave up 4 bases, with 2 bases separating them. In nucleotides, the CDR3 is TGTGCCAGCAGCTTACTAGAGACCCAGTACTTC. Translating it yields CASSLLETQYF.

V and J are TRBV5-1 and TRBJ1-2; perhaps TRBD1 as D (6 bases). The V end was cut by 0 bases, the J end by 4 bases, with 19 bases between. This CDR3 spans 17 amino acids. Germline V gene data show CDR1 as SGHRS and CDR2 as YFSETQ. The CDR3, as DNA: TGCGCCAGCAGCTTGGCCCGGGACAATCTGGGCTCCTATGGCTACACCTTC. This encodes CASSLARDNLGSYGYTF.

Only one count was recorded for this clone. The chain links TRBV29-1 to TRBJ1-2; D ambiguous. Looked up from germline, CDR1 is SQVTM and CDR2 is ANQGSEA. V lost 7 bases and J 5 bases, leaving 14 bases between the germline ends. The CDR3 loop spans 12 amino acids. The CDR3 loop reads CSASRADYGYTF. The CDR3 nucleotides are TGCAGCGCATCTCGGGCAGATTATGGCTACACCTTC. The entire variable domain, with the rest obtained from reference TRBV29-1 and TRBJ1-2, is as follows: SAVISQKPSRDICQRGTSLTIQCQVDSQVTMMFWYRQQPGQSLTLIATANQGSEATYESGFVIDKFPISRPNLTFSTLTVSNMSPEDSSIYLCSASRADYGYTFGSGTRLTVV.

The rearrangement joins TRBV30 to TRBJ2-5; weak D call: TRBD2 (6 bases). This CDR3 comprises 14 residues. V gave up 5 bases and J gave up 1 base, with 14 bases separating them. The germline CDR1 and CDR2 sequences are GTSNPN and SVGIG (reference sequence). The CDR3 DNA reads as TGTGCCTGGCGCACCCGGGACTTCCAAGAGACCCAGTACTTC. This encodes CAWRTRDFQETQYF. Together with reference TRBV30 and TRBJ2-5, the CDR3 gives the full variable domain: SQTIHQWPATLVQPVGSPLSLECTVEGTSNPNLYWYRQAAGRGLQLLFYSVGIGQISSEVPQNLSASRPQDRQFILSSKKLLLSDSGFYLCAWRTRDFQETQYFGPGTRLLVL.

The genes are TRBV7-6 and TRBJ2-7; 9 nucleotides line up with TRBD2. The V gene's germline CDR1 is SGHVS and CDR2 FNYEAQ. The CDR3 totals 16 residues. Losses at the gene ends were 3 bases for V and 4 bases for J; bases not matched to a gene: 10. CDR3 region: CASSLAPRGGGYEQYF. The CDR3 DNA reads TGTGCCAGCAGCTTGGCCCCTCGCGGGGGGGGGTACGAGCAGTACTTC.

The V call is TRBV12-3 or TRBV12-4, the J call TRBJ1-1; a possible D gene is TRBD1 (5 bases). CDR3 length: 12 amino acids. The V and J ends lost 11 bases and 3 bases respectively, with 13 bases between them. This CDR3 is CAVGRGHTEAFF. The CDR3 nucleotides read TGTGCCGTGGGGAGGGGTCACACTGAAGCTTTCTTT.

This clone was seen once. The J gene is TRBJ1-5, the V gene TRBV6-5, with D tentatively TRBD1 (5 bases). The CDR3 consists of 14 residues. Germline CDR1 reads MNHEY; CDR2 reads SVGAGI. Trimming shortened V by 11 bases and J by 3 bases, and 17 bases separated the two germline ends. CDR3 loop: CASRAGPFNQPQHF. Here the CDR3 DNA reads TGTGCCTCCAGGGCAGGGCCGTTCAATCAGCCCCAGCATTTT.

The rearrangement joins TRBV4-1 to TRBJ2-7; D is unresolved. V was shortened by 4 bases and J by 2 bases, with 15 bases between the two germline ends. The CDR3 is 15 residues long. Germline V lookup: CDR1 MGHRA, CDR2 YSYEKL. The chain's CDR3 is CASSLVFGETYEQYF. CDR3 DNA sequence: TGCGCCAGCAGCCTAGTGTTTGGGGAAACCTACGAGCAGTACTTC.

The gene calls are TRBV28 and TRBJ2-2; unclear D gene. Trimming removed 3 bases at V and 4 bases at J, with 3 bases between. This CDR3 contains 12 residues. Germline assignment: CDR1 MDHEN and CDR2 SYDVKM. This chain's CDR3 is CASSFSTGELFF. The CDR3 coding sequence is TGTGCCAGCAGTTTCAGCACCGGGGAGCTGTTTTTT.

There are a few counts of this clone. V gene TRBV6-5 combines with J gene TRBJ1-1; D is uncertain. CDR1 and CDR2 from the germline V gene are MNHEY and SVGAGI. The V end lost 4 bases, the J end lost 1 base, and 10 bases lay between the germline ends. The CDR3 consists of 14 residues. CDR3 nucleotides: TGTGCCAGCAGTTTCGACACAGAGAACACTGAAGCTTTCTTT. Translation gives CASSFDTENTEAFF.

This clone was seen just once. V and J are TRBV3-1 (or the pseudogene TRBV3-2) and TRBJ1-4; D is unclear. The ends were cut back, 5 bases at V and 7 bases at J, with 5 bases in the middle. The length of the CDR3 is 11 residues. Germline assignment: CDR1 LGHDT and CDR2 YNNKEL (reference sequence). The CDR3 loop is CASSGFEKLFF. CDR3 nucleotides: TGTGCCAGCAGCGGGTTTGAAAAACTGTTTTTT.

V gene TRBV27 combines with J gene TRBJ2-1; 13 bases fit TRBD2. Germline V gene sequence: CDR1 MNHEY, CDR2 SMNVEV (reference sequence). V shed 8 bases and J 10 bases; nucleotides not matched to a gene: 17. The CDR3 extends over 17 amino acids. The CDR3 here is CASPRMLGLAGVGEQFF. The CDR3, as DNA: TGTGCCAGCCCACGAATGCTTGGACTAGCGGGAGTTGGGGAGCAGTTCTTC.